This is a list of T cell receptor beta chains from one sample in a study of radiation and T cells in renal cell carcinoma. Some clones are missing from TCRdb's copy, which holds only in-frame ones; the method was immunoSEQ multiplex PCR. The table includes roughly 21,000 clones, more than 50% detected once. Sequenced here: tumor tissue, sampled from a patient whose treatment was nephrectomy without radiotherapy. These receptors originate from a human donor with renal cell carcinoma. CDR3s include the opening cysteine and the closing phenylalanine or tryptophan. D genes are given only for firm matches. Part of the rows lack a size; the others show once, few, many or a class for expanded clones.

V gene: TRBV5-1
clone size: NA
D gene: TRBD2
J gene: TRBJ2-3
CDR3 DNA: TGCGCCAGCAGCTTGGATGCGGGGGGCACAGATACGCAGTATTTT
CDR3 protein: CASSLDAGGTDTQYF

V gene: TRBV11-2
clone size: NA
D gene: NA
J gene: TRBJ2-1
CDR3 DNA: TGTGCCAGCAGCTCTCAGACTAGATCCAATGAGCAGTTCTTC
CDR3 protein: CASSSQTRSNEQFF

V gene: TRBV9
clone size: NA
D gene: TRBD1
J gene: TRBJ2-7
CDR3 DNA: TGTGCCAGCAGCGCCTCCGGGACAGGAGCGTCGCAGTACTTC
CDR3 protein: CASSASGTGASQYF

V gene: TRBV6-6
clone size: NA
D gene: NA
J gene: TRBJ2-5
CDR3 DNA: TGTGCCAGCAAAGGTGCCCAAGAGACCCAGTACTTC
CDR3 protein: CASKGAQETQYF

V gene: TRBV5-6
clone size: NA
D gene: NA
J gene: TRBJ1-2
CDR3 DNA: TGTGCCAGCAGCGGCGACGCGGGGGGGCTAAGCGGCTACACCTTC
CDR3 protein: CASSGDAGGLSGYTF

V gene: TRBV30
clone size: NA
D gene: NA
J gene: TRBJ1-6
CDR3 DNA: TGTGCCTGGAGTGGACAAGGCCTCTCCTATAATTCACCCCTCCACTTT
CDR3 protein: CAWSGQGLSYNSPLHF

V gene: TRBV7-2
clone size: few
D gene: NA
J gene: TRBJ1-6
CDR3 DNA: TGTGCCAGCAGCAAAGGGAGGAGGCAGGTTAATTCACCCCTCCACTTT
CDR3 protein: CASSKGRRQVNSPLHF

V gene: TRBV9
clone size: NA
D gene: NA
J gene: TRBJ2-1
CDR3 DNA: TGTGCCAGCAGCGCCGGGTTCACATACAATGAGCAGTTCTTC
CDR3 protein: CASSAGFTYNEQFF

V gene: TRBV11-2
clone size: many
D gene: NA
J gene: TRBJ1-1
CDR3 DNA: TGTGCCAGCAGCTTAGTGGCTGCCACTGAAGCTTTCTTT
CDR3 protein: CASSLVAATEAFF

V gene: TRBV4-3
clone size: NA
D gene: NA
J gene: TRBJ1-1
CDR3 DNA: TGCGCCAGCAGCCAAGACTGGGGAGTAGACACTGAAGCTTTCTTT
CDR3 protein: CASSQDWGVDTEAFF

V gene: TRBV18
clone size: NA
D gene: TRBD1
J gene: TRBJ1-1
CDR3 DNA: TGTGCCAGCTCACCACCGGGGACAGGGGCTGAAGCTTTCTTT
CDR3 protein: CASSPPGTGAEAFF

V gene: TRBV18
clone size: NA
D gene: NA
J gene: TRBJ2-7
CDR3 DNA: TGTGCCAGCTCAGAGGGGAGGTCCTCCTACGAGCAGTACTTC
CDR3 protein: CASSEGRSSYEQYF

V gene: TRBV23-1
clone size: few
D gene: NA
J gene: TRBJ1-2
CDR3 DNA: TGCGCCAGCAGTCTGGTCGGGCCCCTCTATGGCTACACCTTC
CDR3 protein: CASSLVGPLYGYTF

V gene: TRBV18
clone size: few
D gene: TRBD1
J gene: TRBJ2-7
CDR3 DNA: TGTGCCAGCTCACTCCGGGACAGTAGCTCCTACGAGCAGTACTTC
CDR3 protein: CASSLRDSSSYEQYF

V gene: TRBV6-1
clone size: few
D gene: NA
J gene: TRBJ1-2
CDR3 DNA: TGTGCCAGCAGTTCCTATCGGGTGTTGAATGGCTACACCTTC
CDR3 protein: CASSSYRVLNGYTF

V gene: TRBV11-2
clone size: once
D gene: NA
J gene: TRBJ2-7
CDR3 DNA: TGTGCCAGCAGCTTAGGTAGACAGTCCTACGAGCAGTACTTC
CDR3 protein: CASSLGRQSYEQYF

V gene: TRBV19
clone size: once
D gene: TRBD2
J gene: TRBJ2-7
CDR3 DNA: TGTGCCAGTAGTATAGATCACGGGGGGTTCTACGAGCAGTACTTC
CDR3 protein: CASSIDHGGFYEQYF

V gene: TRBV5-6
clone size: NA
D gene: NA
J gene: TRBJ2-7
CDR3 DNA: TGTGCCAGCAGCTTCCGGGTCGGCACCTCCTACGAGCAGTACTTC
CDR3 protein: CASSFRVGTSYEQYF

V gene: TRBV7-7
clone size: NA
D gene: NA
J gene: TRBJ2-7
CDR3 DNA: TGTGCCAGCTCCTCGGGATACTACGAGCAGTACTTC
CDR3 protein: CASSSGYYEQYF

V gene: TRBV18
clone size: NA
D gene: NA
J gene: TRBJ1-4
CDR3 DNA: TGTGCCAGCTCAACGACGATAGGGGCTGGACCGAATGTGGGAAAACTGTTTTTT
CDR3 protein: CASSTTIGAGPNVGKLFF

V gene: TRBV2
clone size: few
D gene: TRBD2
J gene: TRBJ2-3
CDR3 DNA: TGTGCCAGCAGCATAGCGGGGCGCACAGATACGCAGTATTTT
CDR3 protein: CASSIAGRTDTQYF